Here is one T cell receptor beta chain with its context. What it recognizes is unknown. V was trimmed by 1 base and J by 3 bases, leaving 11 bases between them. Germline lookup yields CDR1 SGHDT and CDR2 YYEEEE. The CDR3 runs 14 residues. Measured with immunoSEQ multiplex PCR; TCRdb has only the in-frame clones, and not every one. The sample records about 29,000 clones, 70% to 90% being singletons. These data come from a study of graft-versus-host responses after intestinal transplantation. For the study at large: Recipients got multivisceral, liver-intestinal, or isolated intestinal transplants. Recipients were all induced with anti-thymocyte globulin, then given tacrolimus and steroids for about three years.

Regarding the study as a whole: Recipient marrow contained GvH clones, some of which appeared first in ileum or blood. Some patients had graft-donor T cell macrochimerism. In their allografts, the ratios of graft-versus-host to host-versus-graft T cell clones were high.

The genes are TRBV5-6 and TRBJ2-7, with D hard to call. Sequencing used PBMCs, obtained 450 to 480 days after intestinal transplantation. The receptor comes from a human patient who received an intestinal transplant, so some T cells may come from the graft donor. CDR3 DNA sequence: TGTGCCAGCAGCTTGCGGCAGTCTAACTACGAGCAGTACTTC. Residues: CASSLRQSNYEQYF.